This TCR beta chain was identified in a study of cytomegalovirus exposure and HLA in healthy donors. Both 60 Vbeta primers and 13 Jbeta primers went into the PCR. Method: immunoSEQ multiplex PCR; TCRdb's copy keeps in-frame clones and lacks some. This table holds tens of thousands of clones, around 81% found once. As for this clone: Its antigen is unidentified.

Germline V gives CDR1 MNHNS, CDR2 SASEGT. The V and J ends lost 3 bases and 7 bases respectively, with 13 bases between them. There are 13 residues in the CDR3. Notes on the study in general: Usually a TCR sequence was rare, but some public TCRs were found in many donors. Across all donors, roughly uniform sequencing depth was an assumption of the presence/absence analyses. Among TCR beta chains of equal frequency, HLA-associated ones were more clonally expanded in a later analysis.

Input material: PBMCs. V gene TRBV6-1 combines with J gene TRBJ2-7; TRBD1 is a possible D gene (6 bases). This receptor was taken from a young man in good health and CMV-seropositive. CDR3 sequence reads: CASSDHRAREQYF. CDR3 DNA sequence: TGTGCCAGCAGTGACCACAGGGCGAGGGAGCAGTACTTC.